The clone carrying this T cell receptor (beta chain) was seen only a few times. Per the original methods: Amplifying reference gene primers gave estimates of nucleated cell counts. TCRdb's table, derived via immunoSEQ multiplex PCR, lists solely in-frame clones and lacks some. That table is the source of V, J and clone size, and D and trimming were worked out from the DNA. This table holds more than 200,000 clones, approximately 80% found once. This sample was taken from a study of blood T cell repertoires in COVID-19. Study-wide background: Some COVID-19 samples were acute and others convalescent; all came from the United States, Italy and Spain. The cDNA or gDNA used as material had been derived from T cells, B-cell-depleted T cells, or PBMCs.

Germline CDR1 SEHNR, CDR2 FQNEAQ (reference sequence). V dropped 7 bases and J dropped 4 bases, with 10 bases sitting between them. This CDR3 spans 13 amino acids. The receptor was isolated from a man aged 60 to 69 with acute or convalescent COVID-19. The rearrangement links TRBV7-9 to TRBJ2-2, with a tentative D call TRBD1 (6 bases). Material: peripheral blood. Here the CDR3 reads CASKGQITGELFF. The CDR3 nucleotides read TGTGCCAGCAAGGGACAAATCACCGGGGAGCTGTTTTTT.